The 13 T cell receptor beta chains given below trace back to one sample, sequenced in a study of a mutant IDH1 vaccine in newly diagnosed glioma. Their recognized antigens are unknown. Specified time point: week 47, end of study. The investigators gave 300 ug of mutant IDH1 20-mer peptide in each vaccine dose, together with topical imiquimod. Libraries were prepared by immunoSEQ multiplex PCR; TCRdb keeps only in-frame clonotypes and omits some of them. This repertoire shows tens of thousands of clones, 85% to 90% found once; its top ten account for 0.6% to 0.95%. The input for sequencing was PBMCs, taken from a glioma patient whose treatment included an IDH1 peptide vaccine. Every receptor here comes from a woman between 45 and 65 years old with glioma.

The chain carries TRBV28 and TRBJ2-1; D not certain. The germline gives CDR1 MDHEN, CDR2 SYDVKM. The CDR3 sequence is 15 residues long. Trimming removed 6 bases from V and 2 bases from J, with 14 bases in between. CDR3 sequence (DNA): TGTGCCAGCAGCCCGCTGGCGCGTACCTACAATGAGCAGTTCTTC. This translates into CASSPLARTYNEQFF.

CDR3 DNA: TGTGCCATCACGACAGGCCCCGCGAACACTGAAGCTTTCTTT. It yields the protein CAITTGPANTEAFF. The rearrangement joins TRBV10-3 to TRBJ1-1; D is possibly TRBD1 (6 bases). The CDR3 runs to 14 residues. The V end was cut by 7 bases, the J end by 1 base, with 13 bases between. The V gene's germline CDR1 is ENHRY and CDR2 SYGVKD.

This clone was seen once. The chain is built from TRBV11-2 and TRBJ2-1, with D uncertain. CDR3 length: 17 amino acids. The ends were cut back, 5 bases at V and 10 bases at J, with 27 bases in the middle. Germline V gene sequence: CDR1 SGHAT, CDR2 FQNNGV. The CDR3 protein is CASSPVAPRFAWGEQFF. The CDR3 bases are TGTGCCAGCAGCCCAGTAGCTCCGCGGTTTGCTTGGGGAGAGCAGTTCTTC.

This clone appeared once. This chain connects TRBV4-1 to TRBJ1-2; D is unresolved. The V end was cut by 0 bases, the J end by 4 bases, with 12 bases between. This CDR3 comprises 15 residues. Germline values: CDR1 MGHRA, CDR2 YSYEKL. The CDR3: CASSQEGGSFYGYTF. CDR3 nucleotide sequence: TGCGCCAGCAGCCAAGAGGGTGGGTCATTCTATGGCTACACCTTC.

The genes are TRBV14 and TRBJ2-3; TRBD1 agrees at 7 bases. J lost 2 bases, V lost 0 bases, and 11 bases had no gene match. Germline CDR1 reads SGHDN; CDR2 reads FVKESK. The CDR3 is 18 amino acids. CDR3 bases: TGTGCCAGCAGCCAAGATGTGACAGGGATTTTTGCCACAGATACGCAGTATTTT. It is translated as CASSQDVTGIFATDTQYF.

This chain uses TRBV7-9 with TRBJ1-1; unclear D gene. V lost 2 bases, J lost 1 base, and 11 bases lay in between. The CDR3 spans 15 residues. Germline V gene sequence: CDR1 SEHNR, CDR2 FQNEAQ (reference sequence). CDR3 in amino acids: CASSLSRPPNTEAFF. The DNA for the CDR3 is TGTGCCAGCAGCTTAAGCCGTCCTCCGAACACTGAAGCTTTCTTT.

The chain recombines TRBV9 with TRBJ2-3, with 7 bases that match TRBD2. Germline V gene sequence: CDR1 SGDLS, CDR2 YYNGEE. V shed 3 bases and J 0 bases; nucleotides not matched to a gene: 4. The CDR3 extends over 15 amino acids. As DNA, the CDR3 is TGTGCCAGCAGCGCCCTGGGGGGGAGCACAGATACGCAGTATTTT. Protein product: CASSALGGSTDTQYF. Using reference TRBV9 and TRBJ2-3 for the parts outside the CDR3, the full variable domain is DSGVTQTPKHLITATGQRVTLRCSPRSGDLSVYWYQQSLDQGLQFLIQYYNGEERAKGNILERFSAQQFPDLHSELNLSSLELGDSALYFCASSALGGSTDTQYFGPGTRLTVL.

The gene calls are TRBV5-6 and TRBJ1-5; D is unresolved. Germline assignment: CDR1 SGHDT and CDR2 YYEEEE. V was cut by 0 bases and J by 5 bases, with 6 bases left in between. The CDR3 runs to 13 residues. The CDR3: CASSLGRDQPQHF. DNA for the CDR3: TGTGCCAGCAGCTTGGGCCGGGATCAGCCCCAGCATTTT.

This chain links TRBV5-1 with TRBJ2-6; TRBD1 might be the D (6 bases). CDR3 length: 16 residues. V was shortened by 0 bases and J by 0 bases, with 7 bases between the two germline ends. The V gene's germline CDR1 is SGHRS and CDR2 YFSETQ. This chain's CDR3 is CASSLVGASGANVLTF. The CDR3 coding sequence is TGCGCCAGCAGCTTGGTGGGGGCCTCTGGGGCCAACGTCCTGACTTTC.

This chain links TRBV27 with TRBJ1-6; 9 bases match TRBD1. CDR3 length: 13 residues. Germline CDR1 reads MNHEY; CDR2 reads SMNVEV (reference sequence). V shed 8 bases, J shed 10 bases, and the junction held 6 bases outside the gene matches. As DNA, the CDR3 is TGTGCCAGCTCGGACAGGGGTGAATCACCCCTCCACTTT. It codes for CASSDRGESPLHF.

For this clone: This specimen includes other DNA sequences encoding the same CDR3. The gene calls are TRBV5-1 and TRBJ1-5; tentatively, D is TRBD1 (5 bases). Trimming removed 0 bases from V and 4 bases from J, with 8 bases in between. CDR3 length: 14 amino acids. The germline V gene has CDR1 SGHRS and CDR2 YFSETQ. Here the CDR3 DNA reads TGCGCCAGCAGCTTGGGGGGCGGGAATCAGCCCCAGCATTTT. Protein sequence: CASSLGGGNQPQHF.

The chain uses TRBV4-1 and TRBJ2-7; 9 nucleotides agree with TRBD2. The CDR3 sequence is 13 residues long. Trimming removed 3 bases from V and 7 bases from J; junction bases left unmatched: 4. Germline V gives CDR1 MGHRA, CDR2 YSYEKL. DNA for the CDR3: TGCGCCAGCAGCCATTTACTAGCGGGTGAGCAGTACTTC. Residues: CASSHLLAGEQYF.

A few counts support this clone. The chain is built from TRBV28 and TRBJ2-1, with 8 bases matching TRBD2. Germline V gene lookup returns CDR1 MDHEN and CDR2 SYDVKM. The CDR3 runs to 17 residues. V gave up 3 bases and J gave up 4 bases; unmatched junction bases: 11. CDR3 region: CASSLASAGGQYNEQFF. Here the CDR3 DNA reads TGTGCCAGCAGTTTGGCATCGGCGGGAGGTCAATACAATGAGCAGTTCTTC.